These 20 T cell receptor beta chains were all obtained from the same sample, sequenced in a study of cytomegalovirus exposure and HLA in healthy donors. Use of 60 Vbeta and 13 Jbeta primers characterized the PCR. Clones were read by immunoSEQ multiplex PCR, and TCRdb kept only the in-frame ones, dropping some. Among about 160,000 clones, 75% to 85% were seen once, and the ten largest hold roughly 6.7%. Sequenced material: PBMCs. The receptors originated from a man aged 50 to 59 in good health and CMV-seropositive.

Only a few counts were recorded for this clone. The chain links TRBV15 to TRBJ2-6, with 8 nucleotides matching TRBD2. There are 20 residues in the CDR3. Germline V gene lookup returns CDR1 LNHNV and CDR2 YYDKDF (reference sequence). The V gene end was trimmed by 0 bases and the J gene end by 2 bases; junction bases not matched to a gene: 12. Written as DNA, the CDR3 is TGTGCCACCAGCAGAGAGCGGGGGGAAAAGTTAATGACTGGGGCCAACGTCCTGACTTTC. Protein sequence: CATSRERGEKLMTGANVLTF.

V and J are TRBV19 and TRBJ1-5; TRBD1 matches at 9 bases. There are 15 residues in the CDR3. Trimming took 3 bases from V and 7 from J; bases not matched to a gene: 7. Looked up from germline, CDR1 is LNHDA and CDR2 is SQIVND (reference sequence). The CDR3 is CASSITGGAWQPQHF. In nucleotides, the CDR3 is TGTGCCAGTAGTATTACAGGGGGCGCGTGGCAGCCCCAGCATTTT.

The chain links TRBV5-1 to TRBJ2-2; D uncertain. Germline CDR1 reads SGHRS; CDR2 reads YFSETQ. This CDR3 has 14 amino acids. V was cut by 1 base and J by 1 base, with 5 bases left in between. This CDR3 is CASSLSGNTGELFF. The DNA of the CDR3 is TGCGCCAGCAGCTTGTCGGGGAACACCGGGGAGCTGTTTTTT.

The V gene is TRBV2, the J gene TRBJ2-7, with 10 bases identical to TRBD2. Germline trimming cut 3 bases from V and 3 bases from J; bases unmatched to any gene: 5. Germline CDR1 and CDR2: SNHLY and FYNNEI. CDR3 size: 15 residues. The CDR3 is CASSDPLAGVYEQYV. The CDR3 bases are TGTGCCAGCAGTGATCCTCTAGCGGGAGTCTACGAGCAGTACGTC.

V gene TRBV19 combines with J gene TRBJ2-7; D unresolved. V was shortened by 10 bases and J by 4 bases, with 11 bases between the two germline ends. The CDR3 spans 11 residues. Germline CDR1 is LNHDA and CDR2 is SQIVND (reference sequence). The CDR3 region is CATRAQYEQYF. CDR3 nucleotides: TGTGCCACTAGAGCCCAATACGAGCAGTACTTC.

The chain carries TRBV7-9 and TRBJ1-2; 10 bases are shared with TRBD1. The germline V gene encodes CDR1 SEHNR and CDR2 FQNEAQ (reference sequence). The CDR3 is 14 amino acids. V shed 1 base and J 13 bases; nucleotides not matched to a gene: 9. This chain's CDR3 is CASSLDTGTGVSTF. The CDR3 DNA sequence: TGTGCCAGCAGCTTAGACACCGGGACAGGGGTTAGCACCTTC.

This sequence joins TRBV7-9 and TRBJ2-1, with unresolved D. The CDR3 extends over 12 amino acids. The V gene lost 2 bases and the J gene lost 10 bases, with 9 bases spanning the gap. Germline V gene sequence: CDR1 SEHNR, CDR2 FQNEAQ (reference sequence). CDR3 amino acids: CASSLNSLEQFF. In nucleotides, the CDR3 is TGTGCCAGCAGCTTAAACAGCTTAGAGCAGTTCTTC.

The rearrangement joins TRBV5-5 to TRBJ1-1; 9 nucleotides match TRBD1. V lost 6 bases, J lost 4 bases, and 7 bases stayed unmatched. The CDR3 covers 14 residues. Germline loops: CDR1 SGHKS, CDR2 YYEKEE (reference sequence). This CDR3 is CASTLGTGFTEAFF. CDR3 DNA: TGTGCCAGCACCCTTGGGACAGGGTTCACTGAAGCTTTCTTT.

V gene TRBV5-6 combines with J gene TRBJ2-7, with TRBD1 matching over 10 bases. The CDR3 covers 17 residues. V trimming: 3 bases; J trimming: 0 bases; junction bases outside the gene matches: 9. The germline gives CDR1 SGHDT, CDR2 YYEEEE. For the CDR3, the DNA is TGTGCCAGCAGCTCGACAGGGGGCTCCTATTTCTCCTACGAGCAGTACTTC. The encoded protein is CASSSTGGSYFSYEQYF.

The chain links TRBV11-2 to TRBJ2-1; D gene ambiguous. CDR3 length: 16 amino acids. Trimming took off 0 bases at V and 0 bases at J, with 9 bases between the two ends. Per germline, CDR1 SGHAT and CDR2 FQNNGV. The CDR3 spells CASSLDPGGSYNEQFF. The CDR3 coding sequence is TGTGCCAGCAGCTTAGATCCTGGCGGCTCCTACAATGAGCAGTTCTTC.

The chain combines TRBV2 with TRBJ2-7, with D possibly matching TRBD1 (6 bases). The CDR3 covers 14 residues. The germline gives CDR1 SNHLY, CDR2 FYNNEI. V lost 3 bases and J lost 7, with 16 bases in between. CDR3 region: CASSEQGPPDEQYF. In nucleotides, the CDR3 is TGTGCCAGCAGTGAGCAGGGGCCCCCGGATGAGCAGTACTTC.

J is TRBJ2-7 and V is TRBV12-5; D uncertain. CDR1 and CDR2 from the germline V gene are LGHNT and FRNRAP. V was pared by 6 bases and J by 0 bases, with 9 bases between. The CDR3 is 13 residues long. CDR3: CASGPQRSYEQYV. The CDR3 region has the DNA TGTGCTAGTGGCCCGCAGCGCTCCTACGAGCAGTACGTC.

The rearrangement joins TRBV15 to TRBJ2-7; 9 bases are a match to TRBD2. Germline V lookup: CDR1 LNHNV, CDR2 YYDKDF (reference sequence). This CDR3 is built from 15 residues. The trim removed 0 bases at V and 1 base at J, leaving 1 base unmatched. CDR3 sequence reads: CATSRDLAGSYEQYV. The CDR3 region has the DNA TGTGCCACCAGCAGAGATCTAGCGGGATCCTACGAGCAGTACGTC.

The chain combines TRBV7-8 with TRBJ1-1, with D maybe TRBD1 (5 bases). V was pared by 5 bases and J by 3 bases, with 10 bases between. The CDR3 spans 13 residues. The V gene's germline CDR1 is SGHVS and CDR2 FQNEAQ. The CDR3 reads CASSRKGDTEAFF. The CDR3 nucleotides read TGTGCCAGCAGCCGAAAAGGGGACACTGAAGCTTTCTTT.

This chain connects TRBV20-1 to TRBJ2-7; 8 bases line up with TRBD1. The CDR3 runs 11 residues. Germline-derived CDR1 and CDR2 are DFQATT and SNEGSKA (reference sequence). The trim removed 7 bases at V and 6 bases at J, leaving 5 bases unmatched. CDR3 sequence: CSGQGTGEQYF. In nucleotides, the CDR3 is TGCAGTGGACAGGGGACAGGCGAGCAGTACTTC.

This rearrangement joins TRBV29-1 to TRBJ2-5, with 12 bases fitting TRBD1. The CDR3 length is 17 residues. Losses at the gene ends were 3 bases for V and 2 bases for J; bases not matched to a gene: 10. Germline CDR1 SQVTM, CDR2 ANQGSEA. The CDR3 sequence: CSVDGTGTGGWQETQYF. Here the CDR3 DNA reads TGCAGCGTTGATGGGACAGGGACAGGGGGCTGGCAAGAGACCCAGTACTTC.

V gene TRBV10-1 combines with J gene TRBJ2-3; D is possibly TRBD1 (5 bases). This CDR3 spans 15 amino acids. The germline V gene encodes CDR1 WNHNN and CDR2 SYGVQD (reference sequence). V shed 2 bases and J shed 5 bases, with 14 bases lying between them. This chain's CDR3 is CASSEVAGKKDTQYF. For the CDR3, the DNA is TGCGCCAGCAGTGAGGTAGCAGGGAAGAAAGATACGCAGTATTTT.

This chain links TRBV27 with TRBJ2-1, with 14 positions matching TRBD2. J lost 4 bases, V lost 5 bases, and 7 bases had no gene match. The CDR3 has 17 residues. Germline V gene lookup returns CDR1 MNHEY and CDR2 SMNVEV (reference sequence). The chain's CDR3 is CASSPRTSGRKYNEQFF. The CDR3 DNA reads TGTGCCAGCAGTCCTAGGACTAGCGGGAGGAAGTACAATGAGCAGTTCTTC.

This chain links TRBV13 with TRBJ1-4; 11 bases fit TRBD1. Trimming cost V 4 bases and J 8 bases; bases outside gene matches: 12. CDR1 is PRHDT and CDR2 is FYEKMQ in the germline V gene (reference sequence). This CDR3 is 17 amino acids long. CDR3 nucleotides: TGTGCCAGCAGCTCCTCGTCCCGGGACAGGGGGAAGGAAAAACTGTTTTTT. Encoded protein: CASSSSSRDRGKEKLFF.

The chain joins TRBV2 to TRBJ2-1; TRBD2 is a possible D gene (5 bases). Germline CDR1 SNHLY, CDR2 FYNNEI. The CDR3 extends over 12 amino acids. Trimming took off 7 bases at V and 4 bases at J, with 8 bases between the two ends. For the CDR3, the DNA is TGTGCCAGCATGGGCGGGTACAATGAGCAGTTCTTC. Protein sequence: CASMGGYNEQFF.